The next 26 T cell receptor beta chains were all read from a single sample in a study of patients and donors after allogeneic stem cell transplantation. TCRdb reprocessed the RT-PCR reads with MiXCR, giving one entry per CDR3 protein. The sample shows roughly 880,000 distinct CDR3 sequences, more than 15% of them seen only once. Material: blood, either unsorted or a sorted T cell fraction (not recorded which). These TCRs come from a human donor who was either an allogeneic HSCT recipient or a stem cell or donor lymphocyte infusion donor (not recorded which). It is not recorded whose cells these are; they may come from a transplant donor.

CDR3 in amino acids: CSAIRRWHEQFF. The CDR3 DNA sequence: TGCAGTGCTATCCGACGTTGGCATGAGCAGTTCTTC. V and J are TRBV20-1 and TRBJ2-1; unclear D gene. Trimming left V 4 bases short and J 8 bases short, with 12 bases between. Looked up from germline, CDR1 is DFQATT and CDR2 is SNEGSKA (reference sequence). This CDR3 is built from 12 residues.

This clonotype was seen only once. The gene calls are TRBV11-2 and TRBJ2-5; weak D call: TRBD1 (7 bases). This CDR3 spans 16 amino acids. V was shortened by 3 bases and J by 2 bases, with 16 bases between the two germline ends. CDR1 is SGHAT and CDR2 is FQNNGV in the germline V gene. Here the CDR3 DNA reads TGTGCCAGCAGCTTGACAGGGACTGGTGGGCAAGAGACCCAGTACTTC. This gives the protein CASSLTGTGGQETQYF. The variable domain in full, with the rest retrieved from reference TRBV11-2 and TRBJ2-5, is EAGVAQSPRYKIIEKRQSVAFWCNPISGHATLYWYQQILGQGPKLLIQFQNNGVVDDSQLPKDRFSAERLKGVDSTLKIQPAKLEDSAVYLCASSLTGTGGQETQYFGPGTRLLVL.

The V and J genes are TRBV29-1 and TRBJ2-1; TRBD1 matches 11 bases. V shed 7 bases, J shed 5 bases, and the junction held 7 bases outside the gene matches. Germline CDR1 reads SQVTM; CDR2 reads ANQGSEA. The CDR3 extends over 14 amino acids. CDR3 sequence (DNA): TGCAGCGCAGAGGACAGGGGGCTTCACAATGAGCAGTTCTTC. This encodes CSAEDRGLHNEQFF.

The chain is built from TRBV19 and TRBJ2-7; D remains ambiguous. CDR1 is LNHDA, CDR2 SQIVND, per germline (reference sequence). The CDR3 is 13 residues long. V lost 5 bases to trimming and J lost 4 bases, with 12 bases between them. The CDR3 region has the DNA TGTGCCAGTAGTTTTCGAGGTGATTACGAGCAGTACTTC. This translates into CASSFRGDYEQYF.

As DNA, the CDR3 is TGCAGTGTCATTTGGGGGGGGGCAACCTACGAGCAGTACTTC. Amino acids: CSVIWGGATYEQYF. V gene TRBV20-1 combines with J gene TRBJ2-7; D is perhaps TRBD2 (7 bases). Germline V gene sequence: CDR1 DFQATT, CDR2 SNEGSKA (reference sequence). The CDR3 has 14 amino acids. Trimming pared 7 bases from V and 2 bases from J, leaving 18 bases between.

This clonotype was counted between two and nine times. The chain is built from TRBV5-6 and TRBJ2-7; 10 bases agree with TRBD1. The CDR3 length is 15 residues. Per the germline V gene, CDR1 is SGHDT and CDR2 is YYEEEE. V was clipped by 2 bases and J by 2 bases; unmatched bases: 4. As DNA, the CDR3 is TGTGCCAGCAGCTTCCGGGACAGGGGCCCCTACGAGCAGTACTTC. As protein: CASSFRDRGPYEQYF. Looking up the rest from reference TRBV5-6 and TRBJ2-7 gives the full variable domain: DAGVTQSPTHLIKTRGQQVTLRCSPKSGHDTVSWYQQALGQGPQFIFQYYEEEERQRGNFPDRFSGHQFPNYSSELNVNALLLGDSALYLCASSFRDRGPYEQYFGPGTRLTVT.

This sequence joins TRBV5-1 and TRBJ2-1; 8 positions agree with TRBD2. J was trimmed by 0 bases and V by 3 bases; bases with no gene match: 8. Germline V lookup: CDR1 SGHRS, CDR2 YFSETQ. The CDR3 extends over 17 amino acids. The CDR3 nucleotides read TGCGCCAGCAGCTCATCAATAGCGGGAAGCTCCTACAATGAGCAGTTCTTC. Translation gives CASSSSIAGSSYNEQFF.

This rearrangement joins TRBV6-1 to TRBJ2-6, with D perhaps matching TRBD2 (5 bases). V lost 6 bases, J lost 0 bases, and 9 bases lay in between. The CDR3 has 15 residues. Per germline, CDR1 MNHNS and CDR2 SASEGT. DNA of the CDR3: TGTGCCAGCAGACGGGAAAACTCTGGGGCCAACGTCCTGACTTTC. Its protein product is CASRRENSGANVLTF.

This clonotype was detected ten times or more. The chain has TRBV29-1 and TRBJ2-2; 8 bases align to TRBD1. The length of the CDR3 is 12 residues. Germline trimming cut 6 bases from V and 8 bases from J; bases unmatched to any gene: 5. From germline, CDR1 is SQVTM and CDR2 ANQGSEA. The CDR3 nucleotides are TGCAGCGTCGCTGACAGGGGAGGGGAGCTGTTTTTT. Amino acids: CSVADRGGELFF.

This clonotype appeared a few times. The chain has TRBV20-1 and TRBJ1-4; D possibly corresponds to TRBD1 (6 bases). V was shortened by 0 bases and J by 8 bases, with 16 bases between the two germline ends. Germline V lookup: CDR1 DFQATT, CDR2 SNEGSKA (reference sequence). The CDR3 loop spans 15 amino acids. The CDR3 region has the DNA TGCAGTGCTAGAGATCTGGGGGGCATTAGCGAAAAACTGTTTTTT. Translation gives CSARDLGGISEKLFF.

The sample holds a few counts of this clonotype. The chain has TRBV7-6 and TRBJ2-6; D might be TRBD2 (6 bases). The V end lost 5 bases, the J end lost 1 base, and 18 bases lay between the germline ends. Germline V gene lookup returns CDR1 SGHVS and CDR2 FNYEAQ. This CDR3 region has 18 residues. CDR3 nucleotides: TGTGCCAGCAGCACTAGCTTAAGACAGAGATCTGGGGCCAACGTCCTGACTTTC. This codes for CASSTSLRQRSGANVLTF.

This clonotype showed up just a few times. The gene calls are TRBV6-5 and TRBJ1-2; D gene unclear. The CDR3 extends over 14 amino acids. V lost 6 bases and J lost 7, with 18 bases in between. The germline gives CDR1 MNHEY, CDR2 SVGAGI. DNA for the CDR3: TGTGCCAGCAGCTACCAAACCAGCGCTTCTGGCTACACCTTC. Residues: CASSYQTSASGYTF.

This clonotype has just a few counts. The rearrangement links TRBV5-1 to TRBJ1-1; possibly TRBD1 for D (5 bases). The CDR3 is 15 amino acids. Trimming removed 0 bases at V and 6 bases at J, with 15 bases between. CDR1 and CDR2 from the germline V gene are SGHRS and YFSETQ. The CDR3 coding sequence is TGCGCCAGCAGCTTGGGGGACTGGGGAGTATCTGAAGCTTTCTTT. Its protein is CASSLGDWGVSEAFF.

The sample holds a few counts of this clonotype. V gene TRBV12-3 or TRBV12-4 combines with J gene TRBJ2-7, with 11 bases matching TRBD1. The V segment lost 8 bases and the J segment 6 bases; nucleotides outside the gene matches: 3. CDR3 length: 12 amino acids. The CDR3 reads CASGTGGIEQYF. CDR3 nucleotides: TGTGCCAGCGGGACAGGGGGGATCGAGCAGTACTTC.

This clonotype was seen a handful of times. The genes are TRBV4-1 and TRBJ1-5; D gene unclear. This CDR3 spans 14 amino acids. Trimming stripped 7 bases from V and 5 bases from J, with 15 bases between. The germline gives CDR1 MGHRA, CDR2 YSYEKL. Here the CDR3 reads CASTPSPADQPQHF. In nucleotides, the CDR3 is TGCGCCAGCACCCCGTCCCCAGCCGATCAGCCCCAGCATTTT.

Here the CDR3 reads CASSVSGINEKLFF. DNA for the CDR3: TGTGCCAGCAGTGTCTCCGGGATTAATGAAAAACTGTTTTTT. This chain links TRBV12-3 or TRBV12-4 with TRBJ1-4; D not certain. The CDR3 has 14 residues. V was shortened by 5 bases and J by 4 bases, with 11 bases between the two germline ends.

In this sample, this clonotype turned up once. The J gene is TRBJ2-1, the V gene TRBV20-1; D may be TRBD2 (7 bases). This CDR3 spans 13 amino acids. V shed 3 bases and J shed 9 bases, with 15 bases lying between them. Looked up from germline, CDR1 is DFQATT and CDR2 is SNEGSKA (reference sequence). The CDR3 sequence: CSARGGALGEQFF. In DNA, the CDR3 is TGCAGTGCTAGGGGGGGGGCCCTAGGTGAGCAGTTCTTC.

This clonotype was picked up a small number of times. The chain joins TRBV5-1 to TRBJ2-7; 10 bases are shared with TRBD1. The germline V gene has CDR1 SGHRS and CDR2 YFSETQ. The J segment lost 5 bases and the V segment lost 2 bases, leaving 4 bases of the junction unmatched. There are 14 residues in the CDR3. The CDR3 region has the DNA TGCGCCAGCAGCTTCGGACAGGGGGGCAACGAGCAGTACTTC. Protein product: CASSFGQGGNEQYF.

V is TRBV25-1 and J is TRBJ2-5; TRBD1 is a possible D gene (6 bases). The CDR3 is made up of 16 amino acids. From germline, CDR1 is MGHDK and CDR2 SYGVNS. Trimming removed 1 base at V and 2 bases at J, with 14 bases between. The DNA of the CDR3 is TGTGCCAGCAGTGAATGGTGGCAGGGGATACAAGAGACCCAGTACTTC. Translating it yields CASSEWWQGIQETQYF.

The rearrangement joins TRBV9 to TRBJ2-7, with 15 bases identical to TRBD2. This CDR3 has 16 residues. V lost 0 bases to trimming and J lost 5 bases; unmatched junction nucleotides: 3. The germline V gene encodes CDR1 SGDLS and CDR2 YYNGEE. DNA for the CDR3: TGTGCCAGCAGCGTAGGGGGACTAGCGGGGGGCAACGAGCAGTACTTC. Translation: CASSVGGLAGGNEQYF.

The chain couples TRBV10-3 to TRBJ2-3; TRBD1 agrees at 8 bases. Trimming took 3 bases from V and 5 from J; bases not matched to a gene: 10. The CDR3 is 16 amino acids. Germline CDR1 and CDR2: ENHRY and SYGVKD. DNA for the CDR3: TGTGCCATCAGTGAAATCCGGACAGGGTCATTAGATACGCAGTATTTT. Encoded protein: CAISEIRTGSLDTQYF.

The sample holds a few counts of this clonotype. V gene TRBV6-5 combines with J gene TRBJ1-4; TRBD1 is a possible D gene (5 bases). Germline-derived CDR1 and CDR2 are MNHEY and SVGAGI. Trimming took 0 bases from V and 6 from J, leaving 11 bases between them. CDR3 size: 15 residues. CDR3 DNA sequence: TGTGCCAGCAGTTACTCCGGGACGGGAGATGAAAAACTGTTTTTT. Protein: CASSYSGTGDEKLFF.

The chain couples TRBV6-2 or TRBV6-3 to TRBJ2-4; TRBD1 agrees at 7 bases. V lost 7 bases to trimming and J lost 4 bases; unmatched junction nucleotides: 10. CDR3 size: 15 residues. Germline V gene lookup returns CDR1 MNHEY and CDR2 SVGEGT. In DNA, the CDR3 is TGTGCCAGCAATCAAATCCAGGACAGGAAAAACATTCAGTACTTC. Translation: CASNQIQDRKNIQYF.

This clonotype occurred a few times. The rearrangement joins TRBV20-1 to TRBJ1-2; D is possibly TRBD1 (5 bases). The CDR3 consists of 14 residues. With 0 bases removed from V and 5 bases from J, the gap between germline ends came to 13 bases. Per the germline V gene, CDR1 is DFQATT and CDR2 is SNEGSKA (reference sequence). For the CDR3, the DNA is TGCAGTGCTAGAGATCGCAGGGTTGGATATGGCTACACCTTC. Amino acid sequence: CSARDRRVGYGYTF.

This clonotype was observed a handful of times. The V call is TRBV12-3 or TRBV12-4, the J call TRBJ2-5; D might be TRBD2 (5 bases). This CDR3 is 15 amino acids long. V was pared by 4 bases and J by 2 bases, with 14 bases between. CDR3 in amino acids: CASSSGRTYQETQYF. Written as DNA, the CDR3 is TGTGCCAGCAGTTCTGGGCGGACTTATCAAGAGACCCAGTACTTC.

This rearrangement joins TRBV2 to TRBJ2-7, with D tentatively TRBD1 or TRBD2 (5 bases each). Germline assignment: CDR1 SNHLY and CDR2 FYNNEI. V lost 2 bases to trimming and J lost 3 bases, with 14 bases between them. This CDR3 spans 15 amino acids. The CDR3 region is CASSETGGGFYEQYF. The CDR3 DNA sequence: TGTGCCAGCAGTGAAACGGGTGGGGGTTTCTACGAGCAGTACTTC.